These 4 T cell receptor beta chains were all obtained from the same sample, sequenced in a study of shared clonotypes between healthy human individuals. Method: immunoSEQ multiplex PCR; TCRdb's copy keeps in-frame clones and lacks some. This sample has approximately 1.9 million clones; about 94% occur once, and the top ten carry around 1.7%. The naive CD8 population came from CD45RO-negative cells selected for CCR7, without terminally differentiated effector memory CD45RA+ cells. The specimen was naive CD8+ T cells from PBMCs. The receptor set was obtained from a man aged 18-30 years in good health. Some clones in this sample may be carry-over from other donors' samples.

This CDR3 is CASSWTILAYEQFF. DNA of the CDR3: TGTGCCAGCAGCTGGACTATACTAGCCTATGAGCAGTTCTTC. The rearrangement uses TRBV5-4 and TRBJ2-1; D is possibly TRBD2 (6 bases). V gave up 3 bases and J gave up 8 bases, with 15 bases separating them. Germline V gene lookup returns CDR1 SGHNT and CDR2 YYREEE (reference sequence). This CDR3 is 14 amino acids long.

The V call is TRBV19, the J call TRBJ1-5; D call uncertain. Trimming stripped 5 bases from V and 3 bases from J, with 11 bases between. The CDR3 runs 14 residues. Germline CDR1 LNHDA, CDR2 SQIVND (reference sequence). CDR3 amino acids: CASSRRANNQPQHF. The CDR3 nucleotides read TGTGCCAGTAGTCGCCGGGCCAACAATCAGCCCCAGCATTTT. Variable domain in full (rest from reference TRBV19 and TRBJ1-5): DGGITQSPKYLFRKEGQNVTLSCEQNLNHDAMYWYRQDPGQGLRLIYYSQIVNDFQKGDIAEGYSVSREKKESFPLTVTSAQKNPTAFYLCASSRRANNQPQHFGDGTRLSIL.

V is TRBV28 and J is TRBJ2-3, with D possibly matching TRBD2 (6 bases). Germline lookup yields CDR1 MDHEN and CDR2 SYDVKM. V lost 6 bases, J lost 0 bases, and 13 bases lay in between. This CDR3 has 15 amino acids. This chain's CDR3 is CASREGLRSTDTQYF. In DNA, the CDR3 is TGTGCCAGCAGAGAGGGACTTCGAAGCACAGATACGCAGTATTTT.

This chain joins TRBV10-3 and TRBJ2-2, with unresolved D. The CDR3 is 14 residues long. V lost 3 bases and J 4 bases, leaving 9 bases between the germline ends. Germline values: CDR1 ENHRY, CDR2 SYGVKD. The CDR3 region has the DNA TGTGCCATCAGTGACATACCCATCACCGGGGAGCTGTTTTTT. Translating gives CAISDIPITGELFF.